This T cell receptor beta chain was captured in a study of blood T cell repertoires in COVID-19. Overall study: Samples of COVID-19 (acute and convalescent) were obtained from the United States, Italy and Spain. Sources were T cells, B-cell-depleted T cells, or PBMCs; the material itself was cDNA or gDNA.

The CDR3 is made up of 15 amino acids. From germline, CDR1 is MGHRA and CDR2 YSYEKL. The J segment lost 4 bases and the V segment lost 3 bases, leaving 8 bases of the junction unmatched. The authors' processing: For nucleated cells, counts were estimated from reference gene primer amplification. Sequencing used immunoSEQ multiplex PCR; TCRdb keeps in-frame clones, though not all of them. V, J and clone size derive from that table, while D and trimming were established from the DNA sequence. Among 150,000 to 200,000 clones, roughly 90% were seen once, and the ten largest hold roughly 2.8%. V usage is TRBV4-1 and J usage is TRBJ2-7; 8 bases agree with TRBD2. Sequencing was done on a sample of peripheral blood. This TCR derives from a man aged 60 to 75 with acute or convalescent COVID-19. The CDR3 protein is CASSQVLADPYEQYF. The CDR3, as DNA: TGCGCCAGCAGCCAGGTACTAGCGGATCCGTACGAGCAGTACTTC.